This entry features one TCR beta chain sequence. Its antigen has not been determined. The record has no base qualities; no much larger clone is one base away. Samples from volunteer blood donors who had recovered from COVID-19 were contributed by a second Seattle source. The collaborating institutions used their own protocols to collect whole blood in K2EDTA tubes. For TCRbeta analysis, collaborator samples were shipped as frozen whole blood, as isolated PBMCs, or as DNA extracted from either sample type. This sample is drawn from a study of blood T cell repertoires in COVID-19 (dated by TCRdb to 2019 to 2021). Looking at the study overall: Samples covering the acute and convalescent phases of COVID-19 were provided by collaborators in the United States, Italy and Spain. The material from the prospective study consisted of cDNA or gDNA derived from T cells, B-cell-depleted T cells, or PBMCs. The dataset comprised deeply sampled blood TCRbeta repertoires from subjects exposed to, actively infected with, or recovered from COVID-19. The samples were drawn from two sources: the first 160 participants of the ongoing ImmuneRACE study, and about 1,300 subjects contributed by 6 global collaborators. Where HLA class I and class II types were available, the types were taken from metadata supplied by the sample provider, not from assay-based typing. The repertoires were released in a freely available public database intended as a resource for research on the immune response to SARS-CoV-2. Sample metadata almost always included a de-identified subject ID, COVID-19 status, age in years and sex. The paper as a whole reports these results and caveats: The amount of clinical and demographic metadata varied by source and participant and was provided uncurated.

The CDR3 starts with the cysteine, ends with the phenylalanine, and has 14 residues. The entry retains the CDR3 DNA only, 42 bases that are in frame from base 1. At the junction V is shortened by 0 bases and J by 6 bases, with 9 bases in between. In the germline V gene, CDR1 corresponds to LGHNA and CDR2 to YSLEER. TCRbeta CDR3 regions were amplified from genomic DNA by means of the immunoSEQ Assay, a bias-controlled multiplex PCR. On the study's bioinformatics: The number of nucleated cells in each sample was estimated from the amplification of reference gene primers within the assay. To quantify the absolute abundance of each unique TCRbeta CDR3 rearrangement, sequence reads were collapsed and filtered. Productive Simpson clonality was computed per sample as the square root of Simpson's diversity index over productive rearrangements. TCRdb holds this immuneACCESS table with in-frame rearrangements only. Some clones are missing; in checked studies, unresolved V genes explain under half, and the rest has no known cause. Clonal size and the V and J genes are those of that table, whereas D and trimming came from the DNA. This sample has 200,000 to 300,000 clones in its table, and over 70% of those were observed once. About 1.4% of the sample is taken by the ten largest.

The sequenced sample consisted of peripheral blood. Recombination joined TRBV4-3 with TRBJ1-5; the D gene lacks a confident call. The source is a woman between 40 and 50 years old who had recovered from COVID-19. CDR3 protein: CASSQEAEGQPQHF. The bases are TGCGCCAGCAGCCAAGAGGCGGAAGGTCAGCCCCAGCATTTT.